This is a list of T cell receptor beta chains from one sample in a study of OX40 agonist ivuxolimab in advanced cancers. Repertoires were generated with immunoSEQ multiplex PCR, while TCRdb's copy carries only in-frame clones and drops some. The sample holds around 52,000 clones; approximately 86% are singletons and the top ten take 3.1%. The source was CD4+ or CD8+ T cells sorted from blood, collected in a trial of the OX40 agonist ivuxolimab. The receptors shown here come from an adult with an advanced solid tumor such as melanoma, head and neck, liver or kidney cancer. Each CDR3 is given with its conserved first and last residue. D genes are given only for firm matches. A row's size may be missing; if present it is once, few, many or a size class.

clone_size j_call v_call d_call cdr3_aa cdr3_nt
. TRBJ1-2 TRBV4-2 . CASSHRDRPGGYTF TGTGCCAGCAGCCACCGCGACAGACCGGGGGGCTACACCTTC
. TRBJ1-2 TRBV7-6 . CASSLDGSSGYTF TGTGCCAGCAGCTTAGATGGCAGCAGCGGCTACACCTTC
. TRBJ2-7 TRBV15 TRBD2 CATSRESSGITYEQYF TGTGCCACCAGCAGGGAATCTAGCGGGATTACCTACGAGCAGTACTTC
. TRBJ1-2 TRBV10-3 . CAISENPVLALSGYTF TGTGCCATCAGTGAGAACCCGGTCTTAGCGCTCTCTGGCTACACCTTC
. TRBJ1-3 TRBV30 . CAWSPPGNTIYF TGTGCCTGGAGCCCCCCCGGAAACACCATATATTTT
. TRBJ1-6 TRBV6-1 . CASSENPGYSPLHF TGTGCCAGCAGTGAAAATCCGGGGTATTCACCCCTCCACTTT
. TRBJ2-3 TRBV19 . CASRGSTDTQYF TGTGCCAGTCGCGGTAGCACAGATACGCAGTATTTT
. TRBJ2-3 TRBV29-1 TRBD1 CSVGTGGAGDTQYF TGCAGCGTGGGGACAGGGGGCGCCGGGGATACGCAGTATTTT
. TRBJ1-4 TRBV4-2 . CASSQDILINEKLFF TGTGCCAGCAGCCAAGACATTTTGATTAATGAAAAACTGTTTTTT
. TRBJ1-1 TRBV15 . CATSRDMWRPEAFF TGTGCCACCAGCAGAGATATGTGGCGTCCTGAAGCTTTCTTT
. TRBJ2-5 TRBV15 . CATSRDLRVGETQYF TGTGCCACCAGCAGAGATCTTAGGGTTGGGGAGACCCAGTACTTC
. TRBJ2-7 TRBV5-1 . CASRLKQGPAGEQYF TGCGCCAGCAGGCTGAAACAGGGACCGGCGGGGGAGCAGTACTTC
. TRBJ2-1 TRBV29-1 TRBD2 CSVGTSGYNEQFF TGCAGCGTCGGGACTAGCGGCTACAATGAGCAGTTCTTC
. TRBJ2-6 TRBV19 TRBD1 CASSGQAGANVLTF TGTGCCAGTAGTGGACAGGCTGGGGCCAACGTCCTGACTTTC
few TRBJ2-7 TRBV5-1 TRBD2 CASSSLAGTYEQYF TGCGCCAGCAGCTCCCTAGCGGGAACCTACGAGCAGTACTTC
. TRBJ1-4 TRBV19 . CASSILRDENEKLFF TGTGCCAGTAGTATACTCAGGGACGAAAATGAAAAACTGTTTTTT
. TRBJ1-1 TRBV5-4 . CASSPQGQMNTEAFF TGTGCCAGCAGCCCCCAAGGACAGATGAACACTGAAGCTTTCTTT
. TRBJ2-1 TRBV28 . CASSPPYDPNNEQFF TGTGCCAGCAGTCCGCCGTACGACCCCAACAATGAGCAGTTCTTC
. TRBJ2-3 TRBV6-1 TRBD2 CASSDGGGTDTQYF TGTGCCAGCAGTGACGGGGGAGGGACAGATACGCAGTATTTT
. TRBJ2-2 TRBV28 TRBD1 CASSGGTGSGELFF TGTGCCAGCAGTGGGGGGACAGGGTCCGGGGAGCTGTTTTTT
. TRBJ2-1 TRBV10-3 TRBD2 CAIRGTSGRGNEQFF TGTGCCATCAGGGGGACTAGCGGGAGGGGCAATGAGCAGTTCTTC
few TRBJ2-2 TRBV5-6 TRBD2 CASSLASGNFGELFF TGTGCCAGCAGCTTGGCTAGCGGGAATTTCGGGGAGCTGTTTTTT
. TRBJ2-4 TRBV5-1 . CASSLAFRRGFTKNIQYF TGCGCCAGCAGCTTGGCTTTTCGTAGGGGCTTTACCAAAAACATTCAGTACTTC
few TRBJ2-1 TRBV7-3 . CASSLSGYNEQFF TGTGCCAGCAGCTTATCAGGGTACAATGAGCAGTTCTTC
. TRBJ1-5 TRBV19 TRBD1 CASSWGRGLVEPQHF TGTGCCAGTAGTTGGGGCAGGGGGCTTGTGGAGCCCCAGCATTTT
. TRBJ2-1 TRBV28 TRBD2 CASSSGGSGSNEQFF TGTGCCAGCAGTTCGGGGGGATCCGGGTCCAATGAGCAGTTCTTC
. TRBJ1-1 TRBV18 . CASSPQGNTEAFF TGTGCCAGCTCACCACAGGGGAACACTGAAGCTTTCTTT
. TRBJ2-3 TRBV5-1 TRBD2 CASSQTIAGGSTDTQYF TGCGCCAGCAGCCAGACAATAGCGGGAGGGAGCACAGATACGCAGTATTTT
. TRBJ2-5 TRBV7-7 . CASSPSGPQETQYF TGTGCCAGCAGCCCCAGTGGGCCCCAAGAGACCCAGTACTTC
. TRBJ2-3 TRBV6-6 . CASSTGDTQYF TGTGCCAGCAGTACAGGGGATACGCAGTATTTT
. TRBJ1-5 TRBV6-1 . CASSVKYSNQPQHF TGTGCCAGCAGTGTCAAATATAGCAATCAGCCCCAGCATTTT
. TRBJ2-2 TRBV2 . CASRAQFRESGELFF TGTGCCAGCAGGGCGCAGTTCCGGGAAAGCGGGGAGCTGTTTTTT
few TRBJ1-4 TRBV27 . CASSFRQTSNEKLFF TGTGCCAGCAGTTTTCGACAGACAAGTAATGAAAAACTGTTTTTT
once TRBJ2-1 TRBV19 TRBD2 CASSIGGGGSYNEQFF TGTGCCAGTAGTATAGGTGGCGGGGGCTCCTACAATGAGCAGTTCTTC
few TRBJ1-1 TRBV5-1 TRBD1 CASSYRQGLGPEAFF TGCGCCAGCAGCTACAGACAGGGATTGGGCCCTGAAGCTTTCTTT
. TRBJ2-7 TRBV30 . CAWSPPGAQPRSYEQYF TGTGCCTGGAGTCCCCCGGGGGCCCAACCCCGCTCCTACGAGCAGTACTTC
. TRBJ2-1 TRBV5-1 TRBD2 CASSLGGGRLINNEQFF TGCGCCAGCAGCTTGGGCGGGGGGAGGTTAATAAACAATGAGCAGTTCTTC